These 7 T cell receptor beta chains came from one sample sequenced in a study of T cell clones after liver transplantation. This table comes from immunoSEQ multiplex PCR, and its TCRdb copy is limited to in-frame clones, with some not included. The sample records 65,000 to 70,000 clones, approximately 92% being singletons. The source was CD4+ T cells from blood, collected approximately 27 months after liver transplant. The source is a human patient who received a liver transplant. Among the T cells, some may be from the graft donor.

In this sample, this clone turned up once. This chain uses TRBV18 with TRBJ2-5, with 10 bases identical to TRBD1. The CDR3 contains 14 residues. The V gene's germline CDR1 is KGHSH and CDR2 LQKENI. Trimming cost V 6 bases and J 2 bases; bases outside gene matches: 3. The CDR3 coding sequence is TGTGCCAGCTCGGTGGACAGGGGGCAAGAGACCCAGTACTTC. As protein: CASSVDRGQETQYF.

The chain combines TRBV5-1 with TRBJ1-2; D is undetermined. In germline, CDR1 is SGHRS, CDR2 YFSETQ. The CDR3 has 15 amino acids. V was clipped by 2 bases and J by 0 bases, with 11 bases between them. The CDR3 DNA is TGCGCCAGCAGCTTCGGGGATCCGGCTAACTATGGCTACACCTTC. Its protein product is CASSFGDPANYGYTF.

The chain carries TRBV5-4 and TRBJ1-1; TRBD1 agrees at 7 bases. The V and J ends lost 4 bases and 1 base, in that order; junction bases with no gene match: 7. CDR3 length: 15 residues. The V gene's germline CDR1 is SGHNT and CDR2 YYREEE (reference sequence). In nucleotides, the CDR3 is TGTGCCAGCAGCAAACAGACAGGGACGAACACTGAAGCTTTCTTT. Its protein is CASSKQTGTNTEAFF. Using reference TRBV5-4 and TRBJ1-1 for the parts outside the CDR3, the full variable domain is ETGVTQSPTHLIKTRGQQVTLRCSSQSGHNTVSWYQQALGQGPQFIFQYYREEENGRGNFPPRFSGLQFPNYSSELNVNALELDDSALYLCASSKQTGTNTEAFFGQGTRLTVV.

The chain couples TRBV9 to TRBJ2-5, with a possible D match to TRBD2 (5 bases). The V end was cut by 0 bases, the J end by 2 bases, with 14 bases between. Germline loops: CDR1 SGDLS, CDR2 YYNGEE. The CDR3 covers 16 residues. The CDR3 protein is CASSVAVGVGQETQYF. The CDR3 DNA is TGTGCCAGCAGCGTAGCTGTGGGAGTGGGTCAAGAGACCCAGTACTTC.

The genes are TRBV7-2 and TRBJ2-5, with TRBD1 matching over 7 bases. CDR3 length: 14 residues. CDR1 SGHTA and CDR2 FQGNSA come from the germline V gene. Trimming at V came to 4 bases and at J to 7 bases, leaving 9 bases not matched to a gene. The CDR3 loop reads CASSSQGEGVTQYF. DNA for the CDR3: TGTGCCAGCAGCTCCCAGGGGGAAGGGGTGACCCAGTACTTC.

The V and J genes are TRBV5-6 and TRBJ1-4; D is possibly TRBD1 (5 bases). CDR3 length: 15 residues. With 3 bases removed from V and 2 bases from J, the gap between germline ends came to 11 bases. The V gene's germline CDR1 is SGHDT and CDR2 YYEEEE. The DNA for the CDR3 is TGTGCCAGCAGCTCCACAGGTGGTACTAATGAAAAACTGTTTTTT. Its translation: CASSSTGGTNEKLFF.

CDR3 residues: CASGRQGGDQPQHF. DNA of the CDR3: TGTGCTAGTGGTCGACAGGGCGGTGATCAGCCCCAGCATTTT. The rearrangement joins TRBV12-5 to TRBJ1-5; 7 positions agree with TRBD1. Germline loops: CDR1 LGHNT, CDR2 FRNRAP. The V segment lost 5 bases and the J segment 5 bases; nucleotides outside the gene matches: 6. There are 14 residues in the CDR3.